This entry describes one T cell receptor beta chain. What it binds is not known. Germline V gives CDR1 LGHNA, CDR2 YSLEER. The CDR3 has 13 residues. V was cut by 0 bases and J by 5 bases, with 7 bases left in between. These data belong to a study of cytomegalovirus exposure and HLA in healthy donors. Some clones are missing from TCRdb's copy, which holds only in-frame ones; the method was immunoSEQ multiplex PCR. This sample has 150,000 to 160,000 clones, with 75% to 90% found just once. Study-level results: First-cohort TCR clusters were later found to tend to co-occur in the approximately 120 validation repertoires.

These donors were members of the roughly 130-subject validation cohort, a group separate from the approximately 670-subject first cohort. The V and J genes are TRBV4-3 and TRBJ2-5; possibly TRBD2 for D (5 bases). This clonotype originated in a young man in good health and CMV-seropositive. Sequencing input: PBMCs. The CDR3 here is CASSQEAAETQYF. In DNA, the CDR3 is TGCGCCAGCAGCCAAGAAGCGGCGGAGACCCAGTACTTC.